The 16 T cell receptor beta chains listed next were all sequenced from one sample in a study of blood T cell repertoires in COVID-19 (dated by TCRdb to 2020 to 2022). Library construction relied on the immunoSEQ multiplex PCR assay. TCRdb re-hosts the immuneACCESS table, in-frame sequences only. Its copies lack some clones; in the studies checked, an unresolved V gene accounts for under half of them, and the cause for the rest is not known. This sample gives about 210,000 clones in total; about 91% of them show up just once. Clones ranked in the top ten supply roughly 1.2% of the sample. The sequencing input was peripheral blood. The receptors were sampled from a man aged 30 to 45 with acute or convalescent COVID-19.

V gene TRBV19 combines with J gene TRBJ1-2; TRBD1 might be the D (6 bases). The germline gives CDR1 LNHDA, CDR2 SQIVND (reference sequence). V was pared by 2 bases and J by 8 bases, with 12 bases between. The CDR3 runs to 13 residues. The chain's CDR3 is CASSIQDSAGYTF. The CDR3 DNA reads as TGTGCCAGTAGTATACAGGACAGCGCGGGCTACACCTTC.

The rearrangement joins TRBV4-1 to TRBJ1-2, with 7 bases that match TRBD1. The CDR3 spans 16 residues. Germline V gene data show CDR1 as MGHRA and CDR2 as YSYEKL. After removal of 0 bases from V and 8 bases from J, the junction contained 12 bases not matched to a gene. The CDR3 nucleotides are TGCGCCAGCAGCCAAGAACTGGGACAGCCCAAGGAAGGCTACACCTTC. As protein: CASSQELGQPKEGYTF.

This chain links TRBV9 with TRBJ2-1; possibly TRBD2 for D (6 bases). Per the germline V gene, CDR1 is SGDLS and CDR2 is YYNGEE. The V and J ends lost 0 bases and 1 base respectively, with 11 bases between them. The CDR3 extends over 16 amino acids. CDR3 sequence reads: CASSVVRETSYNEQFF. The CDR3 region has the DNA TGTGCCAGCAGCGTAGTCCGGGAGACGTCCTACAATGAGCAGTTCTTC.

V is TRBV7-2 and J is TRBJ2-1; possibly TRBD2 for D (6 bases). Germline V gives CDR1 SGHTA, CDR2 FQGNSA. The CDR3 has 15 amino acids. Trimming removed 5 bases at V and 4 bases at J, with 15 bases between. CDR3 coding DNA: TGTGCCAGCAGCGAAGGTACTAGCCGTTACAATGAGCAGTTCTTC. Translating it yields CASSEGTSRYNEQFF.

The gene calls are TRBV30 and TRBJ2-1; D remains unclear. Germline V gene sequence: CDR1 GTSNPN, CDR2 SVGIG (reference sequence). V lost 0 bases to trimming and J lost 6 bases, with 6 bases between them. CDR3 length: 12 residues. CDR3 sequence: CAWSVKLNEQFF. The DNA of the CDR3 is TGTGCCTGGAGTGTTAAGCTCAATGAGCAGTTCTTC.

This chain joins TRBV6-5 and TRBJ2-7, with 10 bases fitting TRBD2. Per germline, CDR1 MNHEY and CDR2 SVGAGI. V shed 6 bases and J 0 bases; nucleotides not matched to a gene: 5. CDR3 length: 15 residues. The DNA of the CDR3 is TGTGCCAGCAGCCAACTAGCGGGAAGCTCCTACGAGCAGTACTTC. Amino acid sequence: CASSQLAGSSYEQYF.

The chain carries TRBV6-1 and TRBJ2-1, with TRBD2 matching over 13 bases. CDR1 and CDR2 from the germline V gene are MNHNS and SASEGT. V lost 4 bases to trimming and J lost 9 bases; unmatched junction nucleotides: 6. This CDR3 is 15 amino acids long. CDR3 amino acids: CASSGTSGSVGEQFF. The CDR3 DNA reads TGTGCCAGCAGTGGGACTAGCGGGAGTGTAGGTGAGCAGTTCTTC.

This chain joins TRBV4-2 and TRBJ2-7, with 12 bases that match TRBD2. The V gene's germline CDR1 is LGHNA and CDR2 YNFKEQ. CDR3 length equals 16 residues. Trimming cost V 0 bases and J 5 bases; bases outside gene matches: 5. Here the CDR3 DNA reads TGTGCCAGCAGCCAAGAGCTAGCGGGGGGGAAAGACGAGCAGTACTTC. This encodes CASSQELAGGKDEQYF.

The CDR3, as DNA: TGCGCCAGCAGCCCGGGACAGGGGAGCTACGAGCAGTACTTC. Translated, it gives CASSPGQGSYEQYF. V is TRBV10-1 and J is TRBJ2-7; TRBD1 matches at 10 bases. Germline V gene data show CDR1 as WNHNN and CDR2 as SYGVQD (reference sequence). CDR3 length: 14 residues. V dropped 6 bases and J dropped 3; count of bases not matched to a gene: 5.

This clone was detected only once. The CDR3 is CASSSIAGNYNEQFF. CDR3 DNA: TGTGCCAGCAGCTCCATAGCGGGGAACTACAATGAGCAGTTCTTC. This chain joins TRBV5-5 and TRBJ2-1, with 8 positions matching TRBD2. Germline CDR1 and CDR2: SGHKS and YYEKEE (reference sequence). This CDR3 is built from 15 residues. J was trimmed by 3 bases and V by 3 bases; bases with no gene match: 5.

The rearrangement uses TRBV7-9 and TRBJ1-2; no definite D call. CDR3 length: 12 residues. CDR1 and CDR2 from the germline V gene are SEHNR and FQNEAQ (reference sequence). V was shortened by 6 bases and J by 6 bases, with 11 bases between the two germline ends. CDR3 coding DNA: TGTGCCAGCAGGAAAGTAGAAGATGGCTACACCTTC. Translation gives CASRKVEDGYTF.

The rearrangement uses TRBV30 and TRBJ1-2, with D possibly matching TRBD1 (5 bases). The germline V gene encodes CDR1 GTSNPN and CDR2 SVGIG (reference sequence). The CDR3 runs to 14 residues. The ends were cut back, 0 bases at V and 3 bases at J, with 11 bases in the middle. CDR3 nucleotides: TGTGCCTGGAGTGTAATGGGGGGATACTATGGCTACACCTTC. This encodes CAWSVMGGYYGYTF.

The CDR3: CASSPRGSSYNSPLHF. In DNA, the CDR3 is TGTGCCAGCTCACCGAGAGGGAGCTCCTATAATTCACCCCTCCACTTT. V is TRBV18 and J is TRBJ1-6, with D unclear. Germline V gene data show CDR1 as KGHSH and CDR2 as LQKENI. Trimming shortened V by 3 bases and J by 0 bases, and 9 bases separated the two germline ends. The CDR3 covers 16 residues.

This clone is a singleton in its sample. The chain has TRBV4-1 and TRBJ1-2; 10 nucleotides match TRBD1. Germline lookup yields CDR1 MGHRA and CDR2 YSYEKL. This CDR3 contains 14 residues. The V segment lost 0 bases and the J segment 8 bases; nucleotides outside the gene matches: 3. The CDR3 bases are TGCGCCAGCAGCCAAGAGGGGACAGGGGTGGGCTACACCTTC. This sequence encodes CASSQEGTGVGYTF.

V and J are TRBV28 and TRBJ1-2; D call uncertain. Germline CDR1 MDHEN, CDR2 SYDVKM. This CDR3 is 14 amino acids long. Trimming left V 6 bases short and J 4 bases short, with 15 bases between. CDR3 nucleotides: TGTGCCAGCAGCGCCGCTCCGTACTTCTATGGCTACACCTTC. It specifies CASSAAPYFYGYTF.

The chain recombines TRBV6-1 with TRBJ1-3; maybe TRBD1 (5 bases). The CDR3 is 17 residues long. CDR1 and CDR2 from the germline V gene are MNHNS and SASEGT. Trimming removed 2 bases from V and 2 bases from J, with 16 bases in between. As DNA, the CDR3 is TGTGCCAGCAGTGAATACGGGAGGGGCACCACTGGAAACACCATATATTTT. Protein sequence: CASSEYGRGTTGNTIYF.